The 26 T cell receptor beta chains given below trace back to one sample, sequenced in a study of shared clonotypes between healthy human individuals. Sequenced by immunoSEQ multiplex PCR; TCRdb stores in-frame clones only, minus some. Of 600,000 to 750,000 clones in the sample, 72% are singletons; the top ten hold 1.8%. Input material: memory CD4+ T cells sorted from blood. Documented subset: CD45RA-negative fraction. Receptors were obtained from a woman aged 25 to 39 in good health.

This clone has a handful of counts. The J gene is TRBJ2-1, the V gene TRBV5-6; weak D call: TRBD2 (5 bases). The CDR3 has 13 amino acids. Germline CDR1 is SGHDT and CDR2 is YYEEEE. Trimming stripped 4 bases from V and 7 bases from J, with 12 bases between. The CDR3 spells CASSPGYGNEQFF. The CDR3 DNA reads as TGTGCCAGCAGCCCGGGATATGGGAATGAGCAGTTCTTC.

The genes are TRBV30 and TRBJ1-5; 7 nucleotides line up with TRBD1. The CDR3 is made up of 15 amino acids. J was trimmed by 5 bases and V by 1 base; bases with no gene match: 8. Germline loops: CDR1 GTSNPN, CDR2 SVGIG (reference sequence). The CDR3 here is CAWSAQQGFYQPQHF. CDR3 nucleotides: TGTGCCTGGAGTGCCCAACAGGGGTTTTATCAGCCCCAGCATTTT.

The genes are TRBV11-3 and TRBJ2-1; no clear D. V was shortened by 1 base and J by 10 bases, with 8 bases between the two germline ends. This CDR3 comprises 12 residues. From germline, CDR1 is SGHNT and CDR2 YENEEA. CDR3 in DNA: TGTGCCAGCAGCTTAGGGCTACCCGAGCAGTTCTTC. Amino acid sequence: CASSLGLPEQFF.

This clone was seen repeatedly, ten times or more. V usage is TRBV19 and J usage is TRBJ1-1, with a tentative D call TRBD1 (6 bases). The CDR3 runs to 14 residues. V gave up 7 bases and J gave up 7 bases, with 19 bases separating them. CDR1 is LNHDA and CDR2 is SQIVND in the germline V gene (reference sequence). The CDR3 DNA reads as TGTGCCAGTAACTCACCTGGGGGCGGTGGTGAAGCTTTCTTT. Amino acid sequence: CASNSPGGGGEAFF.

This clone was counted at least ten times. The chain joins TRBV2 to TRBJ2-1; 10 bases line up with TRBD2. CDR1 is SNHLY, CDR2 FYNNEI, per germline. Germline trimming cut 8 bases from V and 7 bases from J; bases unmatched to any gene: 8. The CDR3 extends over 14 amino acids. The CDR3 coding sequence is TGTGCCAGCCAGGGACTAGCGAGTAATAATGAGCAGTTCTTC. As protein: CASQGLASNNEQFF.

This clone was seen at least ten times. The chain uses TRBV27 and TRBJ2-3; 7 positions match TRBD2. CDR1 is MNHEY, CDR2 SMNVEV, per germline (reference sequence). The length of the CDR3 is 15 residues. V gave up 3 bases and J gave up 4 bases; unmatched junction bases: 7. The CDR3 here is CASSFMVGGADTQYF. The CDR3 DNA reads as TGTGCCAGCAGTTTTATGGTGGGGGGGGCAGATACGCAGTATTTT.

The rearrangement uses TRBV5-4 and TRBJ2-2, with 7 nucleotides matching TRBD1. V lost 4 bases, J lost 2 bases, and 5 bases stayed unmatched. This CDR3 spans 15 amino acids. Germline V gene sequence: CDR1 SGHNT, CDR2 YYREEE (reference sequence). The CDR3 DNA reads TGTGCCAGCAGCCATGGACAGGCAAACACCGGGGAGCTGTTTTTT. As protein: CASSHGQANTGELFF.

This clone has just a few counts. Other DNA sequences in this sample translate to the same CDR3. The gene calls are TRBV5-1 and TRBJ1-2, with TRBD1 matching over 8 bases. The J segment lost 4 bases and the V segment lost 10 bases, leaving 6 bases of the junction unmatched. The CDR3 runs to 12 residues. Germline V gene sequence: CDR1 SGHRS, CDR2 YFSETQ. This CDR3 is CAVHTGGYGYTF. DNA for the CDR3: TGCGCCGTGCATACAGGGGGCTATGGCTACACCTTC.

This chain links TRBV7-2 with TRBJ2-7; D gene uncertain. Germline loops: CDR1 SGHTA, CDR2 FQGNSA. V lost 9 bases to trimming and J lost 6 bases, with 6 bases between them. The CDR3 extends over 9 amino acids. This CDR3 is CARPPEQYF. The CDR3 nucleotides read TGTGCCAGACCCCCCGAGCAGTACTTC.

CDR3 sequence reads: CASPRGRTSNEQFF. The CDR3 nucleotides read TGTGCCAGCCCCCGTGGGAGGACTAGCAATGAGCAGTTCTTC. This chain connects TRBV7-4 to TRBJ2-1, with TRBD2 matching 7 bases. The J segment lost 6 bases and the V segment lost 8 bases, leaving 10 bases of the junction unmatched. CDR3 length: 14 amino acids. Germline-derived CDR1 and CDR2 are SGHVT and SQSDAQ.

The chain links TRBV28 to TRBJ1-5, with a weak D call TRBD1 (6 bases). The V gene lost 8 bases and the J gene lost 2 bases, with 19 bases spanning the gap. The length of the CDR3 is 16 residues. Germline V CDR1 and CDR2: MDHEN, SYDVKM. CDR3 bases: TGTGCCAGCTCCGGGCAGGGGCAGGTGGGCAATCAGCCCCAGCATTTT. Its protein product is CASSGQGQVGNQPQHF.

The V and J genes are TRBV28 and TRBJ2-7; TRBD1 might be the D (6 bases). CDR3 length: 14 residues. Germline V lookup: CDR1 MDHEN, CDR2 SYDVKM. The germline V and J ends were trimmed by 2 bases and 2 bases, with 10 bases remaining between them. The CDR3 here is CASSLRTVTYEQYF. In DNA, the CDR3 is TGTGCCAGCAGTTTAAGGACAGTCACCTACGAGCAGTACTTC.

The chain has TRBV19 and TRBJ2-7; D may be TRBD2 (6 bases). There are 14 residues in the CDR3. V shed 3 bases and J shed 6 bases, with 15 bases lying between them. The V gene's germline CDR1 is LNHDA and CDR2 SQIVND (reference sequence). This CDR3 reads CASSMWGENSEQYF. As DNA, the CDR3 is TGTGCCAGTAGTATGTGGGGGGAGAACTCCGAGCAGTACTTC.

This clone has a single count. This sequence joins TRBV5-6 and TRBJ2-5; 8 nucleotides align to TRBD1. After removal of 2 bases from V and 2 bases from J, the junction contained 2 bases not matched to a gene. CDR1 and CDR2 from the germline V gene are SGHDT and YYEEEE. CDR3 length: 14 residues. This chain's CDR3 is CASSFGDRQETQYF. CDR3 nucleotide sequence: TGTGCCAGCAGCTTCGGGGACAGGCAAGAGACCCAGTACTTC.

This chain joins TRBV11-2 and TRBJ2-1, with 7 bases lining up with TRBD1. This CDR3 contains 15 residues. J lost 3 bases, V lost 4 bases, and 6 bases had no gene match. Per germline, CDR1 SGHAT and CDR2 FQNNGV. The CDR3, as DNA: TGTGCCAGCAGCTCACTGGGACAGAACTACAATGAGCAGTTCTTC. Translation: CASSSLGQNYNEQFF.

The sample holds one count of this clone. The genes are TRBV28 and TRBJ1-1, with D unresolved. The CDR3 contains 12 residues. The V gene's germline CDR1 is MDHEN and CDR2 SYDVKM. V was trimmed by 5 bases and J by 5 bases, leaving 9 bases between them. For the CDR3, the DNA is TGTGCCAGCAGTATCTCGGGAACTGAAGCTTTCTTT. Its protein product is CASSISGTEAFF.

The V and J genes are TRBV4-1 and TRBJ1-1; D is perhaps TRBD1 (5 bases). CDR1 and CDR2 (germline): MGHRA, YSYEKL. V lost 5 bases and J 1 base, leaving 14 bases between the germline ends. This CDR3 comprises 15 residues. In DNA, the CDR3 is TGCGCCAGCAGCTATCCGGGACGGAGGAACACTGAAGCTTTCTTT. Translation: CASSYPGRRNTEAFF.

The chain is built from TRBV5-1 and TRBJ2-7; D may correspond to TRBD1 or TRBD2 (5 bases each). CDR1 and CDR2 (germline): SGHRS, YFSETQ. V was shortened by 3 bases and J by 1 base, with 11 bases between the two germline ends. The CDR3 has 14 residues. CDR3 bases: TGCGCCAGCAGCTACGGGGACGATTCCTACGAGCAGTACTTC. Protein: CASSYGDDSYEQYF.

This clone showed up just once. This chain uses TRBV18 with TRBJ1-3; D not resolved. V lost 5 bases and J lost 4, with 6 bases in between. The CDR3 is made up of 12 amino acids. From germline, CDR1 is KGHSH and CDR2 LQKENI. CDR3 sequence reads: CASSENGNTIYF. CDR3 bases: TGTGCCAGCTCAGAAAACGGAAACACCATATATTTT.

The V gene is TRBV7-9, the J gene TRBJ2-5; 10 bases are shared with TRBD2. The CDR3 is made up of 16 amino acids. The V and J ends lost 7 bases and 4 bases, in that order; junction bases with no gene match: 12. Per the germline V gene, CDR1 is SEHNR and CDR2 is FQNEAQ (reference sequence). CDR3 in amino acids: CASTRRESGRGETQYF. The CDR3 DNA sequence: TGTGCCAGCACCAGAAGGGAAAGCGGGAGGGGAGAGACCCAGTACTTC.

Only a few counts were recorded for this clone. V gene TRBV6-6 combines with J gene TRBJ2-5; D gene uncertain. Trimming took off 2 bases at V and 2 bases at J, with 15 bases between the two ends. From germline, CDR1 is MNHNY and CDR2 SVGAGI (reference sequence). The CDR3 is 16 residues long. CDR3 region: CASSYTVGTLQETQYF. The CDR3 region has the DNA TGTGCCAGCAGTTACACGGTCGGCACTTTGCAAGAGACCCAGTACTTC.

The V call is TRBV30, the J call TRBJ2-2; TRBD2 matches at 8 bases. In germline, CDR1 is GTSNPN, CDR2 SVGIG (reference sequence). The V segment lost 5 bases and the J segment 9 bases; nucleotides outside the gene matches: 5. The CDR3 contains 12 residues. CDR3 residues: CAWQSGSRELFF. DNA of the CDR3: TGTGCCTGGCAAAGCGGGAGCCGGGAGCTGTTTTTT.

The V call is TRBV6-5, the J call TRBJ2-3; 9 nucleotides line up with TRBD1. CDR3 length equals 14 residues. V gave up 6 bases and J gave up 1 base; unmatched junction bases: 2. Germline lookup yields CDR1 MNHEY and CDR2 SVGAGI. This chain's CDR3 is CASRRDRGTDTQYF. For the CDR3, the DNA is TGTGCCAGCAGGCGGGACAGGGGCACAGATACGCAGTATTTT.

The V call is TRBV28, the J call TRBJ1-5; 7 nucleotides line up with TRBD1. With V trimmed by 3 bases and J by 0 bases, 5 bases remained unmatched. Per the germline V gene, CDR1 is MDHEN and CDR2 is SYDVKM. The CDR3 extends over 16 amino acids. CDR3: CASSFRGRFSNQPQHF. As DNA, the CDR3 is TGTGCCAGCAGTTTTAGGGGGCGGTTTAGCAATCAGCCCCAGCATTTT.

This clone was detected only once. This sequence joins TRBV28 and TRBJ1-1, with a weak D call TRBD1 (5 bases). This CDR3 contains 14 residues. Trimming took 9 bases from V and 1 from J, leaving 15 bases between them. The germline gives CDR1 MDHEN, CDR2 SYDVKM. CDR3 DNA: TGTGCCAGTATCGACAGCTTCGGGAACACTGAAGCTTTCTTT. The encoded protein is CASIDSFGNTEAFF. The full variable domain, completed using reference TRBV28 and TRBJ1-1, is DVKVTQSSRYLVKRTGEKVFLECVQDMDHENMFWYRQDPGLGLRLIYFSYDVKMKEKGDIPEGYSVSREKKERFSLILESASTNQTSMYLCASIDSFGNTEAFFGQGTRLTVV.

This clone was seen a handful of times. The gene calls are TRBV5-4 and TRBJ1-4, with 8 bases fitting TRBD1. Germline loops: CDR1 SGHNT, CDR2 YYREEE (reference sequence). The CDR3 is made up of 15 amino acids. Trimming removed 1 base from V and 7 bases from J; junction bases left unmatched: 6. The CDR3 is CASSLKRQGTEKLFF. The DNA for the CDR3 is TGTGCCAGCAGCTTGAAACGACAGGGGACTGAAAAACTGTTTTTT.